The entry below gives a single T cell receptor (beta chain) sequence along with its context. Original methodology: Estimation of nucleated cell counts was performed using reference gene primer amplification. Some clones are missing from TCRdb's copy, which holds only in-frame ones; the method was immunoSEQ multiplex PCR. V and J calls and clone size are those listed in that table; D and trimming were worked out from the DNA. Of 45,000 to 65,000 clones in the sample, about 90% were seen once. This sample is part of a study of blood T cell repertoires in COVID-19. Across the whole study: Whether acute or convalescent, the COVID-19 samples came from the United States, Italy and Spain. Sample material is recorded as cDNA or gDNA derived from T cells, B-cell-depleted T cells, or PBMCs.

Material for sequencing was peripheral blood. This TCR was sampled from an elderly man in a cohort sampled during active COVID-19.

CDR3 residues: CASRDTAQETQYF. The CDR3 nucleotides are TGTGCCAGCAGGGACACAGCCCAAGAGACCCAGTACTTC. J is TRBJ2-5 and V is TRBV5-5, with a tentative D call TRBD1 (5 bases). CDR3 length equals 13 residues. Germline values: CDR1 SGHKS, CDR2 YYEKEE (reference sequence). V was clipped by 5 bases and J by 1 base, with 9 bases between them.